This TCR beta chain was observed in a study of blood T cells in healthy people across ages. Findings and caveats of the study: Observed TCR beta diversity showed a strong correlation with the percentage of naive T cells as measured by flow cytometry.

For the second PCR, which ran for 7 to 11 cycles, a sample-barcoded 5' primer and a J-beta primer mix were used. Tagging of each cDNA molecule was performed by a template-switch adaptor with 12 random nucleotides. The study obtained at least 3 million CDR3-containing paired-end reads from every sample. From the 5' RACE reads, TCRdb called clonotypes with MiXCR, one entry per CDR3 protein. Found here are around 1,500,000 distinct CDR3 sequences, around 39% of them singletons; the top ten hold approximately 7.9%. As concerns this clonotype: Its antigen is not known.

Germline V gene lookup returns CDR1 DFQATT and CDR2 SNEGSKA (reference sequence). V gave up 6 bases and J gave up 6 bases; unmatched junction bases: 4. This CDR3 has 12 amino acids. Ten milliliters of peripheral blood were drawn from each donor into EDTA-treated tubes. The chain links TRBV20-1 to TRBJ1-4; TRBD1 aligns across 7 bases. The sequenced material came from blood. This TCR derives from a woman aged 18 to 35 in good health. The CDR3: CSAHTGDEKLFF. The CDR3 DNA reads TGCAGTGCCCATACAGGGGATGAAAAACTGTTTTTT.